A selection of T cell receptor beta chains follows, all from one sample in a study of radiotherapy plus CTLA-4 blockade in lung cancer. Using immunoSEQ multiplex PCR, the repertoire was profiled, and TCRdb retains in-frame clones only, with some absent. The sample contains about 110,000 clones, approximately 87% of which appear only once. The material was peripheral blood, obtained from a patient treated with radiotherapy plus ipilimumab. The receptors were gathered from a human donor with non-small cell lung cancer that progressed on radiotherapy plus ipilimumab. Some clones in this sample may be carry-over from other donors' samples. CDR3s leave out the opening cysteine and the closing phenylalanine or tryptophan.

>TRBV5-1|TRBJ2-3
ASSFGQNTQY
>TRBV19|TRBJ2-3
ASSPLRLAGSDTQY
>TRBV18|TRBJ2-1
ASSPLTYNEQF
>TRBV28|TRBJ1-6
ASSPYNSPLH
>TRBV28|TRBJ2-1
ASGHGSYNEQF
>TRBV6-1|TRBJ1-5
ASSERVRQGRQPQH
>TRBV9|TRBJ2-1
ASSVFRSSYNEQF
>TRBV7-9|TRBJ1-1
ASSLGGAGDTEAF
>TRBV7-9|TRBJ1-2
ASSHSVGQGLASYT
>TRBV4-1|TRBJ1-2
ASSQDQDRGWYGYT
>TRBV4-3|TRBJ2-1
ASSQDRGGHEQF
>TRBV6-5|TRBJ1-1
ASSQGQYSEAF
>TRBV19|TRBJ1-1
ASSPDLMNTEAF
>TRBV28|TRBJ1-1
ASSLMSAGRHTEAF
>TRBV7-2|TRBJ2-2
ASRLALLAGNTGELF
>TRBV7-9|TRBJ2-1
ASSFFSVDEQF
>TRBV6-1|TRBJ1-2
ASTAVGPTYGYT